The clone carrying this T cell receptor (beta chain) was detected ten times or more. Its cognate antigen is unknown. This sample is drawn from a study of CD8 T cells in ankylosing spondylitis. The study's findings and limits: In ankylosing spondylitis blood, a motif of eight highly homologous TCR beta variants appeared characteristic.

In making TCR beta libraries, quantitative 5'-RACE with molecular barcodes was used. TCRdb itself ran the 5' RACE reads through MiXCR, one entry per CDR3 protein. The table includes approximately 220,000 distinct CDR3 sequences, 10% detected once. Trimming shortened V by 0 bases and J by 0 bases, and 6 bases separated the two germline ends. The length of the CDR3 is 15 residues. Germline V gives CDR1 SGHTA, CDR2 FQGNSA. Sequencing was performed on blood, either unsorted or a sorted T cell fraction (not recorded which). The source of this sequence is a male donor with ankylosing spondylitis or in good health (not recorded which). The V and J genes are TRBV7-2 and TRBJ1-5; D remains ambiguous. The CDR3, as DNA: TGTGCCAGCAGCTTAGCGGTTTATAGCAATCAGCCCCAGCATTTT. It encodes CASSLAVYSNQPQHF.